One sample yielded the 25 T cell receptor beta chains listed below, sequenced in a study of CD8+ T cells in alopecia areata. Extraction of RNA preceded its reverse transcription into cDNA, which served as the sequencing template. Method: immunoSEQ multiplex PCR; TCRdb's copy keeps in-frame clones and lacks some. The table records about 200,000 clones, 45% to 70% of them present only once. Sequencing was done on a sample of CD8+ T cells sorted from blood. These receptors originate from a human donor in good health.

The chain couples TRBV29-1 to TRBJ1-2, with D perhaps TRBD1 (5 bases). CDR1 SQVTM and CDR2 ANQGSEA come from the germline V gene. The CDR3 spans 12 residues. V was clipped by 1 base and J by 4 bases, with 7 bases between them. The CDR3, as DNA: TGCAGCGTTGAAGGAGGGGCCTATGGCTACACCTTC. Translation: CSVEGGAYGYTF. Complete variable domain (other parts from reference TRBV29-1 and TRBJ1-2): SAVISQKPSRDICQRGTSLTIQCQVDSQVTMMFWYRQQPGQSLTLIATANQGSEATYESGFVIDKFPISRPNLTFSTLTVSNMSPEDSSIYLCSVEGGAYGYTFGSGTRLTVV.

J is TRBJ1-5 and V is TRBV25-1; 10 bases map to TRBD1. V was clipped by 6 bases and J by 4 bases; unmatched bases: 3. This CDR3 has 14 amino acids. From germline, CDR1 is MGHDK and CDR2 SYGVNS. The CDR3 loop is CASSAGQGNQPQHF. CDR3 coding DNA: TGTGCCAGCAGCGCGGGACAGGGGAATCAGCCCCAGCATTTT. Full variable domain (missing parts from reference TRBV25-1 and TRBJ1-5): EADIYQTPRYLVIGTGKKITLECSQTMGHDKMYWYQQDPGMELHLIHYSYGVNSTEKGDLSSESTVSRIRTEHFPLTLESARPSHTSQYLCASSAGQGNQPQHFGDGTRLSIL.

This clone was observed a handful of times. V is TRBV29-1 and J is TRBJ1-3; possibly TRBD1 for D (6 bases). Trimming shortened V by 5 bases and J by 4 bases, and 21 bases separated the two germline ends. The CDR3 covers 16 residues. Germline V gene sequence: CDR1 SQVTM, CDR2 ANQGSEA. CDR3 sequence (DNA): TGCAGCGTTTCGAATTGGGGGGGCCGTAGGGGAAACACCATATATTTT. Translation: CSVSNWGGRRGNTIYF.

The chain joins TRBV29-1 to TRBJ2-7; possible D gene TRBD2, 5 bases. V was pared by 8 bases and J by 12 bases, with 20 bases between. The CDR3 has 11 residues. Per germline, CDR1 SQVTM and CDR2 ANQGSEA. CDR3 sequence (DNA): TGCAGCATGGAGGACGTTGGACGACGGTACTTC. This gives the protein CSMEDVGRRYF.

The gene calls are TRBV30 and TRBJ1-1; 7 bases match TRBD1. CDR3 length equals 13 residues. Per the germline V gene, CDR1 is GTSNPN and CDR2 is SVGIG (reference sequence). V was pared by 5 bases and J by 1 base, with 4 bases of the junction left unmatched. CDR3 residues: CAWAGTENTEAFF. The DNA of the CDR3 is TGTGCCTGGGCTGGGACAGAGAACACTGAAGCTTTCTTT. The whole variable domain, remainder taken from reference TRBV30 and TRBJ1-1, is SQTIHQWPATLVQPVGSPLSLECTVEGTSNPNLYWYRQAAGRGLQLLFYSVGIGQISSEVPQNLSASRPQDRQFILSSKKLLLSDSGFYLCAWAGTENTEAFFGQGTRLTVV.

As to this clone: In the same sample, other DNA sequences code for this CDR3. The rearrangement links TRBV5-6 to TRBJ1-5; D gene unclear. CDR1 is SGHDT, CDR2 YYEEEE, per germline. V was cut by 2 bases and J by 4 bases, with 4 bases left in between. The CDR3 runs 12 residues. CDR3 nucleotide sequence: TGTGCCAGCAGCTTAGGGAATCAGCCCCAGCATTTT. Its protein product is CASSLGNQPQHF.

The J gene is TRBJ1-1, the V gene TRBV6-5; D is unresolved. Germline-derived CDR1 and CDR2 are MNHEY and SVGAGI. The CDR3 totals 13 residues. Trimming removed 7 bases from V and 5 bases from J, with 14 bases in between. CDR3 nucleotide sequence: TGTGCCAGCACTCTGGCCCGTGGGACTGAAGCTTTCTTT. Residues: CASTLARGTEAFF.

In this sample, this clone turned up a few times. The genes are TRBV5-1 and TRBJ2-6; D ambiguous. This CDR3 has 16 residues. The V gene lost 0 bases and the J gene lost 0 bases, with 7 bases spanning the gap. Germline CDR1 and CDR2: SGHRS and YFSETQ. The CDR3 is CASSLVPASGANVLTF. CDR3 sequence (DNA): TGCGCCAGCAGCTTGGTCCCAGCCTCTGGGGCCAACGTCCTGACTTTC. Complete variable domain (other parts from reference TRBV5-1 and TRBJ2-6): KAGVTQTPRYLIKTRGQQVTLSCSPISGHRSVSWYQQTPGQGLQFLFEYFSETQRNKGNFPGRFSGRQFSNSRSEMNVSTLELGDSALYLCASSLVPASGANVLTFGAGSRLTVL.

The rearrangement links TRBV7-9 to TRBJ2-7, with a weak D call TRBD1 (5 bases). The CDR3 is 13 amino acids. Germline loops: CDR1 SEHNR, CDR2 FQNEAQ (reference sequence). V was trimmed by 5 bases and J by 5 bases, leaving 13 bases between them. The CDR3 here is CASSGARANEQYF. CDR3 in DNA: TGTGCCAGCAGCGGGGCGAGAGCCAACGAGCAGTACTTC. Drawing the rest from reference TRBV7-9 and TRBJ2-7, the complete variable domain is DTGVSQNPRHKITKRGQNVTFRCDPISEHNRLYWYRQTLGQGPEFLTYFQNEAQLEKSRLLSDRFSAERPKGSFSTLEIQRTEQGDSAMYLCASSGARANEQYFGPGTRLTVT.

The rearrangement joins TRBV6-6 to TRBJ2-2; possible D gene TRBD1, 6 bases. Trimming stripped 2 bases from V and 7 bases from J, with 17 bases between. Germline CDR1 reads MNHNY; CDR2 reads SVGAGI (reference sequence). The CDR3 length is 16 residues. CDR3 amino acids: CASSYSNQGKGGELFF. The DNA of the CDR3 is TGTGCCAGCAGTTACAGTAATCAGGGGAAGGGCGGGGAGCTGTTTTTT.

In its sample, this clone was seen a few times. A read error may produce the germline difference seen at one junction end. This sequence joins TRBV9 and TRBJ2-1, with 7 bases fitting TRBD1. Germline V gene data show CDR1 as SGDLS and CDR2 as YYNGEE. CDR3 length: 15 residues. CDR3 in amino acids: CASSAYRGSSNEQFF. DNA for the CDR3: TGTGCCAGCAGCGCGTACAGGGGATCCTCCAATGAGCAGTTCTTC.

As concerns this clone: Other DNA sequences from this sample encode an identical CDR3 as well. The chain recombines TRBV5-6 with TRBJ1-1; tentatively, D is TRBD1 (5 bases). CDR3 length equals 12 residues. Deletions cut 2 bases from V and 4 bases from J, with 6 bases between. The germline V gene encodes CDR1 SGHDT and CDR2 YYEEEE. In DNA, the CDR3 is TGTGCCAGCAGCTTCCAGGGCACTGAAGCTTTCTTT. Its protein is CASSFQGTEAFF.

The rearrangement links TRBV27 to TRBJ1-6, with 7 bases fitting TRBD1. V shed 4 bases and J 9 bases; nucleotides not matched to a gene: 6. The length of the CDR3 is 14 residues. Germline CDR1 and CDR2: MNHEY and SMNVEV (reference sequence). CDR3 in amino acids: CASSSRQGISPLHF. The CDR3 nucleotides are TGTGCCAGCAGTTCCAGACAGGGAATTTCACCCCTCCACTTT.

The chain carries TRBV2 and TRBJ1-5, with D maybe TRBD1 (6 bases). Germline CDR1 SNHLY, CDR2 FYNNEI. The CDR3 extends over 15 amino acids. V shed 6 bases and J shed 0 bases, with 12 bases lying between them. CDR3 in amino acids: CASSGRGRSNQPQHF. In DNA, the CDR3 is TGTGCCAGCAGCGGCAGGGGACGTAGCAATCAGCCCCAGCATTTT.

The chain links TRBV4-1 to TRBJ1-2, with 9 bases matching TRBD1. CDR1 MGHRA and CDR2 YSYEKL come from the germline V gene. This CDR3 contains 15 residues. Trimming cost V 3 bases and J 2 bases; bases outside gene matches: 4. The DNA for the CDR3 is TGCGCCAGCAGCCACCCGGGACAGGGAAACTATGGCTACACCTTC. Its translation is CASSHPGQGNYGYTF.

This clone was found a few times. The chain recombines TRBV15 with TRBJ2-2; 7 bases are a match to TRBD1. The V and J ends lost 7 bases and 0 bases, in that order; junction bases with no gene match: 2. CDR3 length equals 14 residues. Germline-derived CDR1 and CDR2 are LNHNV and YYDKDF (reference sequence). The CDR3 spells CATNDRANTGELFF. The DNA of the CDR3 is TGTGCCACCAACGACAGGGCGAACACCGGGGAGCTGTTTTTT.

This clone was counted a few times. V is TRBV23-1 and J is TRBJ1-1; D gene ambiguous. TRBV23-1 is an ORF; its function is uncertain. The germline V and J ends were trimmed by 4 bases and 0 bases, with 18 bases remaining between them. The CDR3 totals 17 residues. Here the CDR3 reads CASSPGPSRGMNTEAFF. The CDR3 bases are TGCGCCAGCAGTCCAGGACCCTCTCGGGGTATGAACACTGAAGCTTTCTTT.

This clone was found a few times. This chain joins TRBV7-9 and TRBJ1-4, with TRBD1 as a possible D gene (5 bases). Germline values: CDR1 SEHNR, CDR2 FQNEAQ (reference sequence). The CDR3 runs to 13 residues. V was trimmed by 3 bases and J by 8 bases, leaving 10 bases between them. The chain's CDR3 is CASSFEGPEKLFF. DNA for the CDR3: TGTGCCAGCAGCTTCGAGGGGCCGGAAAAACTGTTTTTT.

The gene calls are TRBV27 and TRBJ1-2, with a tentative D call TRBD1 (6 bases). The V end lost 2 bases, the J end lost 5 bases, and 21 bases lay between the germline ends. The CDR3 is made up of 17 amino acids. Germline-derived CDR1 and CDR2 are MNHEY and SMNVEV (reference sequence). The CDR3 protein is CASSLNFQSGERYGYTF. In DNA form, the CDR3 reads TGTGCCAGCAGTTTAAACTTCCAGTCAGGGGAGAGGTATGGCTACACCTTC.

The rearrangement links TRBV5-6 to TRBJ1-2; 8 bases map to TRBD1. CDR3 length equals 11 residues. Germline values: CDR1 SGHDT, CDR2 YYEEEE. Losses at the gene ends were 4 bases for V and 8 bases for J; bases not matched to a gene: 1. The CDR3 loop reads CASSRDRGYTF. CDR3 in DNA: TGTGCCAGCAGCAGGGACAGGGGCTACACCTTC.

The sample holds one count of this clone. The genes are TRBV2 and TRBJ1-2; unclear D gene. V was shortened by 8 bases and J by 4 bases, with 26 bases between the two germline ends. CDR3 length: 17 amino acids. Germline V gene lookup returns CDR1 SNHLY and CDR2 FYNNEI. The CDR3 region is CASSWDVEGTGPYGYTF. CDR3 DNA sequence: TGTGCCAGCTCCTGGGATGTGGAGGGAACTGGCCCCTATGGCTACACCTTC. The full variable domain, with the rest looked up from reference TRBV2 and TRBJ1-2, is EPEVTQTPSHQVTQMGQEVILRCVPISNHLYFYWYRQILGQKVEFLVSFYNNEISEKSEIFDDQFSVERPDGSNFTLKIRSTKLEDSAMYFCASSWDVEGTGPYGYTFGSGTRLTVV.

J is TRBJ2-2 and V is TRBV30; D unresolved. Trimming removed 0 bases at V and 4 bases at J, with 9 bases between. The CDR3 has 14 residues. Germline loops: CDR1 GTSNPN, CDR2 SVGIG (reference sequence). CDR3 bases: TGTGCCTGGAGTGTACGAGCTGTCACCGGGGAGCTGTTTTTT. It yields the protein CAWSVRAVTGELFF. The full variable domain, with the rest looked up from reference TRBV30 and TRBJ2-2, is SQTIHQWPATLVQPVGSPLSLECTVEGTSNPNLYWYRQAAGRGLQLLFYSVGIGQISSEVPQNLSASRPQDRQFILSSKKLLLSDSGFYLCAWSVRAVTGELFFGEGSRLTVL.

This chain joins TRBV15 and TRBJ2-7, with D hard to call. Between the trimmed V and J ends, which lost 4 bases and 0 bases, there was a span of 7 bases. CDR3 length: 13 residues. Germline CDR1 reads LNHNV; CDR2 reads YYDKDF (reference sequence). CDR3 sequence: CATSISTSYEQYF. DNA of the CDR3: TGTGCCACCAGCATCTCAACCTCCTACGAGCAGTACTTC. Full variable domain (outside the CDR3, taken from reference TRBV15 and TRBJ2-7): DAMVIQNPRYQVTQFGKPVTLSCSQTLNHNVMYWYQQKSSQAPKLLFHYYDKDFNNEADTPDNFQSRRPNTSFCFLDIRSPGLGDTAMYLCATSISTSYEQYFGPGTRLTVT.

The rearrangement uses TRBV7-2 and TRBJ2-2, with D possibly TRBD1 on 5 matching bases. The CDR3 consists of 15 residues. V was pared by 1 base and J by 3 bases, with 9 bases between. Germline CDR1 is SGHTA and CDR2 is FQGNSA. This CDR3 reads CASSLEGSDTGELFF. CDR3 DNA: TGTGCCAGCAGCTTAGAGGGGTCGGACACCGGGGAGCTGTTTTTT.

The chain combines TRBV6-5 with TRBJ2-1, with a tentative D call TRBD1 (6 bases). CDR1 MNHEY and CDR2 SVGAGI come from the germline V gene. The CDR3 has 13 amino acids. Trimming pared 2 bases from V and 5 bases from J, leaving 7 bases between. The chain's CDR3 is CASSYGGHNEQFF. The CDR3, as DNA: TGTGCCAGCAGTTACGGGGGCCACAATGAGCAGTTCTTC.